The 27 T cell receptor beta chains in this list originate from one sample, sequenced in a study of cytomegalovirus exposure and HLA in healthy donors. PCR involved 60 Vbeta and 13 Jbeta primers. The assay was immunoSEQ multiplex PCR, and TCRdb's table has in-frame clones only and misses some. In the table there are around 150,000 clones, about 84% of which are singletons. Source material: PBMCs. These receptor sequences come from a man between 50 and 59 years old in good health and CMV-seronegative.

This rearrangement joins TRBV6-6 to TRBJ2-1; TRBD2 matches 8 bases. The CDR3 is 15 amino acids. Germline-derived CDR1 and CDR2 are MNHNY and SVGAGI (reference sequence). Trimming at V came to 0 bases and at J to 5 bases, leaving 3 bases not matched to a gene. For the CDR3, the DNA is TGTGCCAGCAGTTACTCGACTAGCGCGCACAATGAGCAGTTCTTC. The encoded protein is CASSYSTSAHNEQFF.

As DNA, the CDR3 is TGCGCCAGCAGCCCCGACAGGGGGCTTGATCAGCCCCAGCATTTT. It is translated as CASSPDRGLDQPQHF. V gene TRBV5-1 combines with J gene TRBJ1-5, with TRBD1 matching 10 bases. The J segment lost 5 bases and the V segment lost 4 bases, leaving 6 bases of the junction unmatched. In germline, CDR1 is SGHRS, CDR2 YFSETQ. The CDR3 covers 15 residues.

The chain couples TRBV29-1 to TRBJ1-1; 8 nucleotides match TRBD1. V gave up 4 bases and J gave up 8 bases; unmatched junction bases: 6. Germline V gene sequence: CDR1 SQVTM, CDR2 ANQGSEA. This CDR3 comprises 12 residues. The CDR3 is CSVVLRDREAFF. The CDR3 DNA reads TGCAGCGTTGTGTTGAGGGACAGGGAAGCTTTCTTT.

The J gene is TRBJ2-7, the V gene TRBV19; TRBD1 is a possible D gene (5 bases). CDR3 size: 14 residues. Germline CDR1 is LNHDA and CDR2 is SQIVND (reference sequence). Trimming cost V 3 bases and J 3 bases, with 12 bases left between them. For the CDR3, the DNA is TGTGCCAGTAGTATCAGGGTATGGGGCTACGAGCAGTACTTC. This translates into CASSIRVWGYEQYF.

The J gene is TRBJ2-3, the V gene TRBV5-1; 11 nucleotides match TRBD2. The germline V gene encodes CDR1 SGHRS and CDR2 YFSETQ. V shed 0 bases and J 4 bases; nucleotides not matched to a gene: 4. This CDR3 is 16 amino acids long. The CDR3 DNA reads TGCGCCAGCAGCTTGGCTACTAGCGGGAGATCAGATACGCAGTATTTT. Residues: CASSLATSGRSDTQYF.

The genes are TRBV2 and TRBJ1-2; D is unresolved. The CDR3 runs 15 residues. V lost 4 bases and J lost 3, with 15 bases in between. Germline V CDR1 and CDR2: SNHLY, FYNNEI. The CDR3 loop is CASSAAETTYYGYTF. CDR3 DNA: TGTGCCAGCAGTGCTGCAGAAACAACCTACTATGGCTACACCTTC.

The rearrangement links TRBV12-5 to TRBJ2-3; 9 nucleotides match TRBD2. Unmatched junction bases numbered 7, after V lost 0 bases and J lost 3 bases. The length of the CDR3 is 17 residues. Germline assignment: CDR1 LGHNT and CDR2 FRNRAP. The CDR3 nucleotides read TGTGCTAGTGGTTTGGTACTTCTAGCGGGGAATACAGATACGCAGTATTTT. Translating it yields CASGLVLLAGNTDTQYF.

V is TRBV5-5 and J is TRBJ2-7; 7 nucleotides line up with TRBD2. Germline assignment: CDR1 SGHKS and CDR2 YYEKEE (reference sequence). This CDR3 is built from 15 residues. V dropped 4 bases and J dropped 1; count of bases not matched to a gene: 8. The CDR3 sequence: CASSTPLRESYEQYF. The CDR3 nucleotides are TGTGCCAGCAGCACTCCACTGCGGGAGTCCTACGAGCAGTACTTC.

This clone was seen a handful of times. The DNA for the CDR3 is TGTGCCAGCAGCGTAGTTGGGGGCTTGACTGGAAACACCATATATTTT. It is translated as CASSVVGGLTGNTIYF. The rearrangement uses TRBV9 and TRBJ1-3; a weak D match, TRBD1 (6 bases). Germline V gene sequence: CDR1 SGDLS, CDR2 YYNGEE. Trimming shortened V by 0 bases and J by 2 bases, and 12 bases separated the two germline ends. The CDR3 is made up of 16 amino acids.

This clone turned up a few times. CDR3 in DNA: TGCAGCGTTTCAGCCGACAGGGTTGGTCAGCCCCAGCATTTT. Its protein product is CSVSADRVGQPQHF. V and J are TRBV29-1 and TRBJ1-5; 7 bases agree with TRBD1. Germline-derived CDR1 and CDR2 are SQVTM and ANQGSEA. The CDR3 is 14 residues long. The junction had 10 bases not matched to a gene; V was cut back by 5 bases and J by 6 bases.

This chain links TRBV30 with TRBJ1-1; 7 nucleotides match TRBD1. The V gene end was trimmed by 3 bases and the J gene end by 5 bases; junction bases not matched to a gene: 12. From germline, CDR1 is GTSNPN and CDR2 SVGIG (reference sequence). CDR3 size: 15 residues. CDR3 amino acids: CAWSHNRGFGTEAFF. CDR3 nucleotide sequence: TGTGCCTGGAGCCATAACAGGGGCTTCGGGACTGAAGCTTTCTTT.

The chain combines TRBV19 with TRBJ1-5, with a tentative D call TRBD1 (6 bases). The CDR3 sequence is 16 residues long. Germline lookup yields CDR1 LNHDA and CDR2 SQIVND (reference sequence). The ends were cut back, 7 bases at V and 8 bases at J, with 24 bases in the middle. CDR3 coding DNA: TGTGCCAGTACCCATAGAAAGGCAGAGGGGGTAAAGCCCCAGCATTTT. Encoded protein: CASTHRKAEGVKPQHF. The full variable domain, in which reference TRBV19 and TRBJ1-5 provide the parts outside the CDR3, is DGGITQSPKYLFRKEGQNVTLSCEQNLNHDAMYWYRQDPGQGLRLIYYSQIVNDFQKGDIAEGYSVSREKKESFPLTVTSAQKNPTAFYLCASTHRKAEGVKPQHFGDGTRLSIL.

The CDR3 region is CASSLRGNTIYF. CDR3 nucleotides: TGTGCCAGCAGTTTACGGGGAAACACCATATATTTT. The J gene is TRBJ1-3, the V gene TRBV28; D is ambiguous. V lost 2 bases to trimming and J lost 4 bases, with 3 bases between them. Germline CDR1 and CDR2: MDHEN and SYDVKM. This CDR3 spans 12 amino acids.

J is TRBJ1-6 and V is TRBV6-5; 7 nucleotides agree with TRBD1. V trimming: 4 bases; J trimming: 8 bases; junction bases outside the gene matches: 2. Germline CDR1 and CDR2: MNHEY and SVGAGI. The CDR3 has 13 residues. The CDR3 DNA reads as TGTGCCAGCAGTTTAACAGGGGATTCACCCCTCCACTTT. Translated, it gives CASSLTGDSPLHF.

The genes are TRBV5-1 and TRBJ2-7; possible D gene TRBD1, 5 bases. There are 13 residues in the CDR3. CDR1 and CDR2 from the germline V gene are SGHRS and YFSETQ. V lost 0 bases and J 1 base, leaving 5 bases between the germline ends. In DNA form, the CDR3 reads TGCGCCAGCAGCTTGGCAGGGTCCTACGAGCAGTACTTC. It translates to CASSLAGSYEQYF.

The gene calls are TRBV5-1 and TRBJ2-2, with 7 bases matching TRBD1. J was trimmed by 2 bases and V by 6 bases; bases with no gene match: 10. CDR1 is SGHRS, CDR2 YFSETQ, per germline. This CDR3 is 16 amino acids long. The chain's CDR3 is CASKAGGRINTGELFF. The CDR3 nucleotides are TGCGCCAGCAAAGCAGGGGGTCGAATTAACACCGGGGAGCTGTTTTTT.

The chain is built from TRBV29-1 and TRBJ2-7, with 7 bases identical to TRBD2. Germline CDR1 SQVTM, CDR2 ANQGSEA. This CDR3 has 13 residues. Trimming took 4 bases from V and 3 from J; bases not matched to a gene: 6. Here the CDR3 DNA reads TGCAGCGTTGGGGGGGGGACCCACTACGAGCAGTACTTC. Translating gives CSVGGGTHYEQYF.

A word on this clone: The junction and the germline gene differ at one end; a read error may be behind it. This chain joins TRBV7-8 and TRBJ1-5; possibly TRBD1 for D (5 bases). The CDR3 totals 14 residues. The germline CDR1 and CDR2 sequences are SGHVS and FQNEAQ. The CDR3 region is CAGSADIGNQPQHF. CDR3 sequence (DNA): TGTGCCGGCAGCGCGGACATAGGCAATCAGCCCCAGCATTTT.

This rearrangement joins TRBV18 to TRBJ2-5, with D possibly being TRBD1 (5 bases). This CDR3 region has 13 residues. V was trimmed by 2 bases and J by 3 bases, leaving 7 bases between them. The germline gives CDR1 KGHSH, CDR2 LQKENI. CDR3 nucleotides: TGTGCCAGCTCACCAGGGGCAAAAGAGACCCAGTACTTC. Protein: CASSPGAKETQYF.

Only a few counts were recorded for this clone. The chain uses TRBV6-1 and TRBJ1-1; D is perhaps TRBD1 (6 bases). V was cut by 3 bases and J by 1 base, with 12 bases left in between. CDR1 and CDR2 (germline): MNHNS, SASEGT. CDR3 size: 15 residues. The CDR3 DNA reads TGTGCCAGCAGTGATCACGGACAGTCGAACACTGAAGCTTTCTTT. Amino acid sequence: CASSDHGQSNTEAFF.

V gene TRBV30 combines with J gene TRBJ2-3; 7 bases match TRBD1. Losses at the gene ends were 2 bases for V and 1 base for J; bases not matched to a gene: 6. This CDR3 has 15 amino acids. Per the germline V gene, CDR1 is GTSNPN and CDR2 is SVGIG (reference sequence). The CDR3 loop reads CAWSLTGTGTDTQYF. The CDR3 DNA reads TGTGCCTGGAGTTTGACGGGGACAGGCACAGATACGCAGTATTTT.

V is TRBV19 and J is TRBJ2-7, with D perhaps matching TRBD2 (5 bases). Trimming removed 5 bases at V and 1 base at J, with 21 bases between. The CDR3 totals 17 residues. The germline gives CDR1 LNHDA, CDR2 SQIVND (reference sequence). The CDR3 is CASSPDSVGVGSYEQYF. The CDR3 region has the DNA TGTGCCAGTAGTCCTGACTCGGTCGGGGTGGGATCCTACGAGCAGTACTTC.

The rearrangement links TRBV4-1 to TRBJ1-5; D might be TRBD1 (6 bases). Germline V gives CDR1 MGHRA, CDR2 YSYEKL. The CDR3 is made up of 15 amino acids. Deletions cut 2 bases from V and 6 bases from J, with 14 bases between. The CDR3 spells CASSQYDRGGQPQHF. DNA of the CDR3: TGCGCCAGCAGCCAATACGACAGAGGGGGTCAGCCCCAGCATTTT.

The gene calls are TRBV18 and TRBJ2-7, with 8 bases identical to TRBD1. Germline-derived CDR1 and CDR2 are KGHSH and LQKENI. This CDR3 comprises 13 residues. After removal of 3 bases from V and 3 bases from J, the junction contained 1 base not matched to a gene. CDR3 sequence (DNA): TGTGCCAGCTCACCGGGACAGGTCTACGAGCAGTACTTC. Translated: CASSPGQVYEQYF.

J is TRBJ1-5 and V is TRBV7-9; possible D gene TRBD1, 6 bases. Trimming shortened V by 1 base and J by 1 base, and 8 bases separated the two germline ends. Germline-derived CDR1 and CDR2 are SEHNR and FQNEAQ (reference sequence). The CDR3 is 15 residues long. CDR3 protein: CASSLGDMSNQPQHF. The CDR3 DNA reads TGTGCCAGCAGCTTAGGGGACATGAGCAATCAGCCCCAGCATTTT.

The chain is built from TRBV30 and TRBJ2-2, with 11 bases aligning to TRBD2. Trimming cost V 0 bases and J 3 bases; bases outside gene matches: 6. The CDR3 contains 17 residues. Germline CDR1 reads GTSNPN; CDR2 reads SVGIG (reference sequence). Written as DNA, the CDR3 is TGTGCCTGGAGTGTTTGGCTAGCGGGGGGCGACACCGGGGAGCTGTTTTTT. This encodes CAWSVWLAGGDTGELFF.

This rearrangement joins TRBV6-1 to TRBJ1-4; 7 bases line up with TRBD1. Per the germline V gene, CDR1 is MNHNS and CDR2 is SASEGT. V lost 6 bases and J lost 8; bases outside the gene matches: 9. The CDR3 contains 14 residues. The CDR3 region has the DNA TGTGCCAGCAGGCTCAACAGGGGAGGCGAAAAACTGTTTTTT. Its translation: CASRLNRGGEKLFF.